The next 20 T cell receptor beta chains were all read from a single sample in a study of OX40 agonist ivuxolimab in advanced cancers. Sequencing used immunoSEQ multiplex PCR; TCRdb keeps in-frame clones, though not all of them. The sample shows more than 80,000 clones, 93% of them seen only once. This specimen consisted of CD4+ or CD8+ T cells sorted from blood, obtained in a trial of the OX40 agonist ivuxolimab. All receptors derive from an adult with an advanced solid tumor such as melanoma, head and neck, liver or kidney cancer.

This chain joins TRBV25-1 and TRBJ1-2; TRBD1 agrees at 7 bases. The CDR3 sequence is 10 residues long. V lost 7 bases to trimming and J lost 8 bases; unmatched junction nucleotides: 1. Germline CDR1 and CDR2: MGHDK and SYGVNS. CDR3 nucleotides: TGTGCCAGCAAACAGGGGGGCTACACCTTC. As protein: CASKQGGYTF.

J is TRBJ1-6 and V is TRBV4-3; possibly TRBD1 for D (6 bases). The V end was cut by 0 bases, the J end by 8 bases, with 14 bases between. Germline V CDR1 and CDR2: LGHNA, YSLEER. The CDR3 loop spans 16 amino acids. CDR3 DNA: TGCGCCAGCAGCCAAGAGATGGGGGCTATGGATTCACCCCTCCACTTT. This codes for CASSQEMGAMDSPLHF.

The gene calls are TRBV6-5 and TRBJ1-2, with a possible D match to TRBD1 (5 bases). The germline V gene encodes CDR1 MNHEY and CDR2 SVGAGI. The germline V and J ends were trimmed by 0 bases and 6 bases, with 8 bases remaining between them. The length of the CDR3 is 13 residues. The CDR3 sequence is CASSYSGTDGYTF. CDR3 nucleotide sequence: TGTGCCAGCAGTTACTCTGGGACGGATGGCTACACCTTC.

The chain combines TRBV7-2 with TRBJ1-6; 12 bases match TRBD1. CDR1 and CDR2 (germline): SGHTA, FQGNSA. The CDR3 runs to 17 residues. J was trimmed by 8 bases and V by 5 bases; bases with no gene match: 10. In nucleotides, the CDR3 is TGTGCCAGCAGCACGGGACAGGGGGCACGGGGGGATTCACCCCTCCACTTT. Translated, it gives CASSTGQGARGDSPLHF.

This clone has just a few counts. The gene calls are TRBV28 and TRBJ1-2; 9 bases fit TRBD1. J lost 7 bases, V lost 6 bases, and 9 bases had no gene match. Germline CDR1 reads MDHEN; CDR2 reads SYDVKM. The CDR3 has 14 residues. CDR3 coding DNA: TGTGCCAGCAGCCTGGACAGGGGACGGCGTGGCTACACCTTC. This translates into CASSLDRGRRGYTF.

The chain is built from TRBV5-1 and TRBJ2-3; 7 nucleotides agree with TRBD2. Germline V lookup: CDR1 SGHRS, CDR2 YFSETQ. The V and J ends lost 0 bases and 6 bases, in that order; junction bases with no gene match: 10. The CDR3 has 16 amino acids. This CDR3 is CASSLGTTGGGDTQYF. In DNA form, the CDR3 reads TGCGCCAGCAGCTTGGGCACAACGGGAGGCGGCGATACGCAGTATTTT.

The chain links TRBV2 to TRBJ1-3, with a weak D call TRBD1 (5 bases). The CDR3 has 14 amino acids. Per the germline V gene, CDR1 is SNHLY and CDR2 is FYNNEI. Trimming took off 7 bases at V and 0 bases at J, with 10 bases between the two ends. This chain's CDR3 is CASKGPNSGNTIYF. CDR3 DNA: TGTGCCAGCAAGGGACCGAACTCTGGAAACACCATATATTTT.

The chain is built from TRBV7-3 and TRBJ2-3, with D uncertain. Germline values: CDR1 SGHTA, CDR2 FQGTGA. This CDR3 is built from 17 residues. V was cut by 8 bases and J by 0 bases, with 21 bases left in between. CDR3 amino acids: CASAHRLRFPSTDTQYF. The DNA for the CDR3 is TGTGCCAGCGCGCACCGCCTGCGATTTCCTAGCACAGATACGCAGTATTTT.

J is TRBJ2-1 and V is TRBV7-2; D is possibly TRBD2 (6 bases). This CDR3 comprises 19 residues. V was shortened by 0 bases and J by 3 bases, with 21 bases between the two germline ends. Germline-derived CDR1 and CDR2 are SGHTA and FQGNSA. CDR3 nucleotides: TGTGCCAGCAGCTTAGCTCAGTTGGTTAGTGGGGGGTTCTACAATGAGCAGTTCTTC. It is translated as CASSLAQLVSGGFYNEQFF.

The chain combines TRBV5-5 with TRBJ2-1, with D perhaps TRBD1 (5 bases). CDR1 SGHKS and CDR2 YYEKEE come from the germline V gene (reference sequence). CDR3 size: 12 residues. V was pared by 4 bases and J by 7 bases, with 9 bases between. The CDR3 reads CASSRTSNEQFF. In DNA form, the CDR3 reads TGTGCCAGCAGCAGGACATCTAATGAGCAGTTCTTC.

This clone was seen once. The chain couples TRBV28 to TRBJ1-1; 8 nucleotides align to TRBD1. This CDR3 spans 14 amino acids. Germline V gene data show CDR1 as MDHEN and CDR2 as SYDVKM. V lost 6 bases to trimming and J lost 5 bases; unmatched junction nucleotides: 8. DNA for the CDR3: TGTGCCAGCAGACAGGGGGGGGTGGCGACTGAAGCTTTCTTT. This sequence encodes CASRQGGVATEAFF.

The DNA for the CDR3 is TGTGCCTGGAGTCTAAAGGGGGGAGGGCCCCAGCATTTT. Protein sequence: CAWSLKGGGPQHF. The chain uses TRBV30 and TRBJ1-5, with D perhaps matching TRBD1 (6 bases). V was cut by 2 bases and J by 9 bases, with 14 bases left in between. The CDR3 loop spans 13 amino acids. Germline V gene data show CDR1 as GTSNPN and CDR2 as SVGIG (reference sequence).

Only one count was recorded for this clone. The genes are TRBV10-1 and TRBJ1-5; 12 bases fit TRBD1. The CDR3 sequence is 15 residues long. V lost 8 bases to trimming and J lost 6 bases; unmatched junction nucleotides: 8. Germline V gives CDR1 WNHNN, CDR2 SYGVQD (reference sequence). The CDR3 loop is CASGGQGAISQPQHF. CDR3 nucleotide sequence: TGCGCCAGCGGGGGACAGGGGGCGATAAGTCAGCCCCAGCATTTT.

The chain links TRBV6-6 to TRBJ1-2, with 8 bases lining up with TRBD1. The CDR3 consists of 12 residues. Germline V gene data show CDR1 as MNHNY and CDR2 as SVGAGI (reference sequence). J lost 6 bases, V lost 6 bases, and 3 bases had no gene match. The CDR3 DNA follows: TGTGCCAGCAGAGCAGGGGGCGATGGCTACACCTTC. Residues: CASRAGGDGYTF.

The DNA for the CDR3 is TGTGCCAGCAGCTTACAAGAGACCCAGTACTTC. Protein product: CASSLQETQYF. V is TRBV7-2 and J is TRBJ2-5; D is ambiguous. Germline-derived CDR1 and CDR2 are SGHTA and FQGNSA. V dropped 2 bases and J dropped 2 bases, with 0 bases sitting between them. CDR3 length equals 11 residues.

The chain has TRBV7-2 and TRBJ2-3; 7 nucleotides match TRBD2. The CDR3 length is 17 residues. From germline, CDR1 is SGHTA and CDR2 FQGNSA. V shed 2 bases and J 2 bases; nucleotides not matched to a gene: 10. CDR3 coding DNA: TGTGCCAGCAGCTTATGGCCAGAGGGACTATCCACAGATACGCAGTATTTT. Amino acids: CASSLWPEGLSTDTQYF.

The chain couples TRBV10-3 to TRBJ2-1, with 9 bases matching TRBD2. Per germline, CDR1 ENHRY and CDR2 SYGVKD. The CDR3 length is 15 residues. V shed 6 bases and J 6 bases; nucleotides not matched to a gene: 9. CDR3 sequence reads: CAIRDQTSGPNEQFF. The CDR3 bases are TGTGCCATCAGGGACCAGACTAGCGGTCCCAATGAGCAGTTCTTC.

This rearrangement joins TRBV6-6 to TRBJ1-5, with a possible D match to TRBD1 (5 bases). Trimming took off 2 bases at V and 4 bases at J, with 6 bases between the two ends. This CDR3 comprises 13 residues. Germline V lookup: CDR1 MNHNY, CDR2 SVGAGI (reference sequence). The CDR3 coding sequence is TGTGCCAGCAGTTACCGGGGGAATCAGCCCCAGCATTTT. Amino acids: CASSYRGNQPQHF.

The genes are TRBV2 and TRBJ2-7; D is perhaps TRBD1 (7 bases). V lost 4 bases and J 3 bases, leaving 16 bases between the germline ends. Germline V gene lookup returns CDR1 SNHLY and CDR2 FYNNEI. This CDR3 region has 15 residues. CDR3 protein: CASSAGGRGYYEQYV. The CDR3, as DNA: TGTGCCAGCAGTGCAGGGGGGCGGGGCTACTACGAGCAGTACGTC.

CDR3 nucleotide sequence: TGTGCCAGCAGCATCGGGACAGGGGAATACAATGAGCAGTTCTTC. This sequence encodes CASSIGTGEYNEQFF. The chain recombines TRBV5-4 with TRBJ2-1, with 10 bases lining up with TRBD1. In germline, CDR1 is SGHNT, CDR2 YYREEE (reference sequence). Losses at the gene ends were 4 bases for V and 4 bases for J; bases not matched to a gene: 5. This CDR3 has 15 residues.